Below are 11 T cell receptor beta chains sequenced from a single sample in a study of T cell clones after liver transplantation. Some clones are missing from TCRdb's copy, which holds only in-frame ones; the method was immunoSEQ multiplex PCR. The sample holds 45,000 to 60,000 clones, over 60% seen once. The material was CD4+ T cells from blood, obtained at the 22-month timepoint. These TCRs come from a human patient who received a liver transplant. These T cells may partly come from the graft donor.

The chain combines TRBV27 with TRBJ1-1; 7 bases fit TRBD1. The CDR3 totals 14 residues. The germline CDR1 and CDR2 sequences are MNHEY and SMNVEV (reference sequence). V shed 3 bases, J shed 4 bases, and the junction held 5 bases outside the gene matches. CDR3 DNA: TGTGCCAGCAGTTTCAGGGGGGCCGGCACTGAAGCTTTCTTT. Translation: CASSFRGAGTEAFF.

The chain carries TRBV11-2 and TRBJ2-1; no clear D gene. CDR1 is SGHAT and CDR2 is FQNNGV in the germline V gene. The CDR3 spans 13 residues. V was clipped by 1 base and J by 9 bases, with 10 bases between them. CDR3 protein: CASSLGWSGEQFF. The CDR3 DNA follows: TGTGCCAGCAGCTTAGGCTGGTCGGGTGAGCAGTTCTTC.

V usage is TRBV15 and J usage is TRBJ1-5, with D uncertain. V dropped 1 base and J dropped 3 bases, with 7 bases sitting between them. Germline assignment: CDR1 LNHNV and CDR2 YYDKDF (reference sequence). The CDR3 is made up of 14 amino acids. This CDR3 is CATSRGTHNQPQHF. DNA for the CDR3: TGTGCCACCAGCAGAGGCACCCACAATCAGCCCCAGCATTTT. Full variable domain (missing parts from reference TRBV15 and TRBJ1-5): DAMVIQNPRYQVTQFGKPVTLSCSQTLNHNVMYWYQQKSSQAPKLLFHYYDKDFNNEADTPDNFQSRRPNTSFCFLDIRSPGLGDTAMYLCATSRGTHNQPQHFGDGTRLSIL.

The chain is built from TRBV7-3 and TRBJ2-2, with a weak D call TRBD1 (6 bases). CDR1 SGHTA and CDR2 FQGTGA come from the germline V gene. V shed 5 bases and J shed 7 bases, with 11 bases lying between them. The CDR3 consists of 13 residues. This chain's CDR3 is CASSEQGNGELFF. CDR3 bases: TGTGCCAGCAGCGAACAGGGAAACGGGGAGCTGTTTTTT.

The chain couples TRBV6-1 to TRBJ1-1; D gene unclear. Germline V CDR1 and CDR2: MNHNS, SASEGT. Trimming removed 8 bases at V and 2 bases at J, with 12 bases between. The CDR3 consists of 13 residues. The CDR3 nucleotides read TGTGCCAGCCTACTAGGATCCAACACTGAAGCTTTCTTT. Its protein product is CASLLGSNTEAFF.

The rearrangement joins TRBV30 to TRBJ1-4; D uncertain. The length of the CDR3 is 11 residues. CDR1 GTSNPN and CDR2 SVGIG come from the germline V gene (reference sequence). V was clipped by 3 bases and J by 5 bases, with 4 bases between them. The chain's CDR3 is CAWSRNEKLFF. The CDR3 DNA sequence: TGTGCCTGGAGCAGGAATGAAAAACTGTTTTTT.

The V call is TRBV18, the J call TRBJ1-2; 9 bases align to TRBD1. CDR1 is KGHSH and CDR2 is LQKENI in the germline V gene. This CDR3 has 16 amino acids. The junction had 11 bases not matched to a gene; V was cut back by 5 bases and J by 4 bases. CDR3 amino acids: CASSATTGGIGYGYTF. The CDR3 DNA reads as TGTGCCAGCTCAGCGACTACAGGGGGCATTGGCTATGGCTACACCTTC.

The chain carries TRBV28 and TRBJ1-5; TRBD1 agrees at 9 bases. Germline CDR1 reads MDHEN; CDR2 reads SYDVKM. V lost 3 bases and J lost 2; bases outside the gene matches: 2. The CDR3 is 15 residues long. Here the CDR3 DNA reads TGTGCCAGCAGTTTTGGGGACAGGGGCAATCAGCCCCAGCATTTT. It encodes CASSFGDRGNQPQHF.

This clone was found once. J is TRBJ1-2 and V is TRBV4-1; D is unresolved. V was cut by 0 bases and J by 2 bases, with 22 bases left in between. The CDR3 runs to 19 residues. Per germline, CDR1 MGHRA and CDR2 YSYEKL. The CDR3 spells CASSQDYSRTLGRNYGYTF. For the CDR3, the DNA is TGCGCCAGCAGCCAAGATTATTCCCGGACTTTAGGACGGAACTATGGCTACACCTTC.

The chain uses TRBV10-3 and TRBJ2-7; TRBD1 matches at 7 bases. Trimming removed 6 bases from V and 7 bases from J; junction bases left unmatched: 3. CDR3 length equals 11 residues. In germline, CDR1 is ENHRY, CDR2 SYGVKD. CDR3 nucleotide sequence: TGTGCCATCAGAGGGACAGAAGAGCAGTACTTC. It translates to CAIRGTEEQYF.

The V and J genes are TRBV6-5 and TRBJ2-3; D perhaps matches TRBD2 (5 bases). The CDR3 runs 15 residues. Germline lookup yields CDR1 MNHEY and CDR2 SVGAGI. V was clipped by 2 bases and J by 2 bases, with 11 bases between them. The DNA for the CDR3 is TGTGCCAGCAGTTACGAGGGCCTGAACACAGATACGCAGTATTTT. Translated, it gives CASSYEGLNTDTQYF.